The clone carrying this TCR beta chain was observed a handful of times. TCRdb independently ran MiXCR on the RT-PCR reads; one entry per CDR3 protein. The table records about a million distinct CDR3 sequences, around 17% of them present only once. The CDR3 contains 13 residues. Between the trimmed V and J ends, which lost 0 bases and 10 bases, there was a span of 10 bases. Germline CDR1 and CDR2: MNHEY and SVGAGI. The record originates from a study of patients and donors after allogeneic stem cell transplantation. Specimen: blood, either unsorted or a sorted T cell fraction (not recorded which). The receptor comes from a human donor who was either an allogeneic HSCT recipient or a stem cell or donor lymphocyte infusion donor (not recorded which). It is not recorded whose cells these are; they may come from a transplant donor. The V and J genes are TRBV6-5 and TRBJ2-1; D is uncertain. CDR3 sequence reads: CASSYSDSGEQFF. DNA of the CDR3: TGTGCCAGCAGTTACTCAGATTCTGGCGAGCAGTTCTTC.